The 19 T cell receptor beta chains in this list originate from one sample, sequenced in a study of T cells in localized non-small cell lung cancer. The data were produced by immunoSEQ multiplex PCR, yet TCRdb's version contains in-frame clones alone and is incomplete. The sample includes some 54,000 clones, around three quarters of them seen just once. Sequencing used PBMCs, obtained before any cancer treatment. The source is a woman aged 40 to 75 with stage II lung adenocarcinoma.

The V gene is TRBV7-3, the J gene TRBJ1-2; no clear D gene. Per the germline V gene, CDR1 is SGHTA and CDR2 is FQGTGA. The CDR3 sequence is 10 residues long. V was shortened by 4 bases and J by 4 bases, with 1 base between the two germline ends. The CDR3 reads CASSSYGYTF. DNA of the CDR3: TGTGCCAGCAGCTCCTATGGCTACACCTTC.

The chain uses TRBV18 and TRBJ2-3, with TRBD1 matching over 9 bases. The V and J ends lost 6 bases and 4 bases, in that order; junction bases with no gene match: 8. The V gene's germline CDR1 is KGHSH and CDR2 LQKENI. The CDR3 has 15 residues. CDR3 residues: CASSPNRGLSDTQYF. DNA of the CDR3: TGTGCCAGCTCGCCTAACAGGGGGCTATCAGATACGCAGTATTTT.

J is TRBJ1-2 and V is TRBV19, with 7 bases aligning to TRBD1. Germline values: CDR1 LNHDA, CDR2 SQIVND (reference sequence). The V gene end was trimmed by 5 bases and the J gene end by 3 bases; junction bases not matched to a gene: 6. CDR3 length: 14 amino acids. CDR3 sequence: CASSFTGEDYGYTF. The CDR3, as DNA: TGTGCCAGTAGTTTCACAGGGGAGGACTATGGCTACACCTTC.

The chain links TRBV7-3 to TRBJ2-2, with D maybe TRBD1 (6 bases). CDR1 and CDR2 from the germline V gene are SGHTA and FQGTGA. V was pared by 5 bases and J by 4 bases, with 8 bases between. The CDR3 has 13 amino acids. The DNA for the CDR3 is TGTGCCAGCAGCCCGGACAGCACCGGGGAGCTGTTTTTT. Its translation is CASSPDSTGELFF.

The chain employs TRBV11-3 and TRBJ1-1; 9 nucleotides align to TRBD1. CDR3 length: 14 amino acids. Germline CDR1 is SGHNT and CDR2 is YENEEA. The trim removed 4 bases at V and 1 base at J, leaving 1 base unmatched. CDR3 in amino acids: CASSSGQGNTEAFF. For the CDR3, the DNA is TGTGCCAGCAGCTCGGGACAGGGGAACACTGAAGCTTTCTTT.

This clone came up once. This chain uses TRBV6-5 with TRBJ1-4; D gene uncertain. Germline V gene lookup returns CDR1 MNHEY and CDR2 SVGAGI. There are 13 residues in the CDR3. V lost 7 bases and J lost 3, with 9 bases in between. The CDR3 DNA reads TGTGCCAGCAAAACAATAGCTAATGAAAAACTGTTTTTT. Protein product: CASKTIANEKLFF.

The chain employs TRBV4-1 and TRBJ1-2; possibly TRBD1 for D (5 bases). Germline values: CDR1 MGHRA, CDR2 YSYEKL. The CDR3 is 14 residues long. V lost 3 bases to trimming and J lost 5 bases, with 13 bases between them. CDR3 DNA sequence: TGCGCCAGCAGCCAGGAAGGGGCAGGGTATGGCTACACCTTC. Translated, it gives CASSQEGAGYGYTF.

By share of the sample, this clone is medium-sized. The chain's CDR3 is CASTMMVDDYTF. The CDR3, as DNA: TGTGCCAGCACTATGATGGTGGACGACTACACCTTC. The V call is TRBV28, the J call TRBJ1-2; no firm D call. The CDR3 runs to 12 residues. Germline CDR1 MDHEN, CDR2 SYDVKM. V was clipped by 7 bases and J by 10 bases, with 16 bases between them.

The CDR3 region has the DNA TGCGCCAGTCAGGGCGGGACAGGGGTTTACGAGCAGTACTTC. This sequence encodes CASQGGTGVYEQYF. The chain employs TRBV5-1 and TRBJ2-7; 10 bases agree with TRBD1. The J segment lost 4 bases and the V segment lost 8 bases, leaving 9 bases of the junction unmatched. Germline CDR1 reads SGHRS; CDR2 reads YFSETQ. This CDR3 contains 14 residues.

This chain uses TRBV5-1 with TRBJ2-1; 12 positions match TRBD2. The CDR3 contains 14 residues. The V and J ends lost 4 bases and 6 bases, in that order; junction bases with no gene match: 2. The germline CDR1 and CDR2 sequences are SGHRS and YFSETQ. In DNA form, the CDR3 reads TGCGCCAGCAGCCCTAGCGGGGGGGCCAATGAGCAGTTCTTC. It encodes CASSPSGGANEQFF.

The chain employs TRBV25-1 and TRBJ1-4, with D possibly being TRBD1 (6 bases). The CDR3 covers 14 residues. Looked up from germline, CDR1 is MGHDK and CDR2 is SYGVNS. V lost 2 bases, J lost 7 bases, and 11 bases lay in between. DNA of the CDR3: TGTGCCAGCAGTGAAGGCAGGGGTATTGAAAAACTGTTTTTT. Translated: CASSEGRGIEKLFF.

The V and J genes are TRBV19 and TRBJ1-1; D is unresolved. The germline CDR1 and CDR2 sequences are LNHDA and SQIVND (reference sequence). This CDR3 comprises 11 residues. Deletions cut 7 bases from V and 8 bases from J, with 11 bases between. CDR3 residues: CASIRVSEAFF. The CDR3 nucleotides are TGTGCCAGTATAAGGGTCTCCGAAGCTTTCTTT.

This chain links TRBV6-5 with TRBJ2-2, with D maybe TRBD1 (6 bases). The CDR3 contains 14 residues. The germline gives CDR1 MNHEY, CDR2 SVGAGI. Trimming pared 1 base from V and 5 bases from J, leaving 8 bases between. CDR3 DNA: TGTGCCAGCAGTTACTTACAGGGAACCGGGGAGCTGTTTTTT. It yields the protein CASSYLQGTGELFF.

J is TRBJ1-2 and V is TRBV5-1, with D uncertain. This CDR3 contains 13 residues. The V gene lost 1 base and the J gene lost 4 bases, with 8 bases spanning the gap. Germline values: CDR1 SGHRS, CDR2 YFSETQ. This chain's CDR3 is CASSLREPYGYTF. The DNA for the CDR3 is TGCGCCAGCAGCTTGAGGGAACCCTATGGCTACACCTTC.

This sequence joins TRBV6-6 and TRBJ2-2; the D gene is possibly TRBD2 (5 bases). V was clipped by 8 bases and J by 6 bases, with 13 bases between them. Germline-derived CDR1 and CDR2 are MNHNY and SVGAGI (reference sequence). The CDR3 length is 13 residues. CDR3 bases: TGTGCCAGCCGGGGATCCTCCTCCGGGGAGCTGTTTTTT. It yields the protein CASRGSSSGELFF.

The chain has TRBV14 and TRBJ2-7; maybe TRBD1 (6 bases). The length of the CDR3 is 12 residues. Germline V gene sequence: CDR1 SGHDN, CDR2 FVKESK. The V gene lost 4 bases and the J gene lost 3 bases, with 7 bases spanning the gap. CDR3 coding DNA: TGTGCCAGCAGCCCACAGGGCTACGAGCAGTACTTC. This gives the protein CASSPQGYEQYF.

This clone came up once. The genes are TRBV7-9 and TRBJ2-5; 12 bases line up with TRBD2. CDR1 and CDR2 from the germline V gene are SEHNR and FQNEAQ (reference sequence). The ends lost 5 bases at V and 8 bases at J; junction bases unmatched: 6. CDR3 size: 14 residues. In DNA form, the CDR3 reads TGTGCCAGCAGCCTTCCGACTAGCGGGGGAACCCAGTACTTC. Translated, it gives CASSLPTSGGTQYF.

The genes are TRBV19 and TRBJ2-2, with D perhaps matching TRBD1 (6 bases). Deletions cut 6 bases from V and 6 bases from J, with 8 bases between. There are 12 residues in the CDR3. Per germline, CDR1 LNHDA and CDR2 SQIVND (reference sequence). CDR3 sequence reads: CASRRTAGELFF. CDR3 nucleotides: TGTGCCAGTAGGCGGACAGCCGGGGAGCTGTTTTTT. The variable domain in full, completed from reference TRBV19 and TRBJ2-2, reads DGGITQSPKYLFRKEGQNVTLSCEQNLNHDAMYWYRQDPGQGLRLIYYSQIVNDFQKGDIAEGYSVSREKKESFPLTVTSAQKNPTAFYLCASRRTAGELFFGEGSRLTVL.

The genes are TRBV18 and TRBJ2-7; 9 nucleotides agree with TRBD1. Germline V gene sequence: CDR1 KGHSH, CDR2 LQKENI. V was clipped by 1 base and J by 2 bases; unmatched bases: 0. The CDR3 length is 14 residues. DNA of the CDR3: TGTGCCAGCTCACCACGACAGGGGGCCTACGAGCAGTACTTC. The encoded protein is CASSPRQGAYEQYF.